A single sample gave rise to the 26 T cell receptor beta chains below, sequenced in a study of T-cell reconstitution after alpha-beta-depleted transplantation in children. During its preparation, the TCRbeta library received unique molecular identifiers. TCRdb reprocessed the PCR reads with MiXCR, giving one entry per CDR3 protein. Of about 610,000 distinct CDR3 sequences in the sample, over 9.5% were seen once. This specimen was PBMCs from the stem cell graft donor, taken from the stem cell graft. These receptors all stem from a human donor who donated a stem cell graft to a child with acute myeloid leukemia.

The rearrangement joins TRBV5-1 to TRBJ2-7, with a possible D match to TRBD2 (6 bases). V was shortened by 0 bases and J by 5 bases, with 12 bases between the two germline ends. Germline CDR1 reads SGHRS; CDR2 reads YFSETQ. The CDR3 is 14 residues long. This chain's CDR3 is CASSLETERDEQYF. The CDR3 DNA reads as TGCGCCAGCAGCTTGGAGACGGAGCGGGACGAGCAGTACTTC.

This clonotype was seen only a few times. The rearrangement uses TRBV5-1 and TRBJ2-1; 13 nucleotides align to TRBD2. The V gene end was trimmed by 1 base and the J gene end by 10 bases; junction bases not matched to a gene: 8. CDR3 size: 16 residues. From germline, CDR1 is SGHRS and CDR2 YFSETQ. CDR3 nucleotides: TGCGCCAGCAGCTTGCCAACGACTAGCGGGGGGAGGGAGCAGTTCTTC. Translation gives CASSLPTTSGGREQFF.

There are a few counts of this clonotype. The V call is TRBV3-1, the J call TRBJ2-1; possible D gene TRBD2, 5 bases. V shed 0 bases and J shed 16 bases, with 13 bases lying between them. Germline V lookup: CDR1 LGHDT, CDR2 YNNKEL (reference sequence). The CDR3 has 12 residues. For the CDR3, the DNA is TGTGCCAGCAGCCAAGACATCCGGGGATATTTCTTC. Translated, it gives CASSQDIRGYFF.

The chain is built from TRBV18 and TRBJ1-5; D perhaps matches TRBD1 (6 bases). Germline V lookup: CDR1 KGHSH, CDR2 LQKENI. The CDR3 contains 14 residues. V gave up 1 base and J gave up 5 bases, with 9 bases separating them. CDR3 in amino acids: CASSPQGGDQPQHF. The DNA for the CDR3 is TGTGCCAGCTCACCACAGGGGGGGGATCAGCCCCAGCATTTT. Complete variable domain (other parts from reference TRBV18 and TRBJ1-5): NAGVMQNPRHLVRRRGQEARLRCSPMKGHSHVYWYRQLPEEGLKFMVYLQKENIIDESGMPKERFSAEFPKEGPSILRIQQVVRGDSAAYFCASSPQGGDQPQHFGDGTRLSIL.

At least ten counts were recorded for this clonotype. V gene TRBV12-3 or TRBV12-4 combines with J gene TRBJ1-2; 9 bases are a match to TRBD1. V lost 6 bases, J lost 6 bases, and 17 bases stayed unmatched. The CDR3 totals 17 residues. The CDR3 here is CASRLNGIGTGRDGYTF. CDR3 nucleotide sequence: TGTGCCAGCAGATTAAATGGGATAGGGACAGGGAGGGATGGCTACACCTTC.

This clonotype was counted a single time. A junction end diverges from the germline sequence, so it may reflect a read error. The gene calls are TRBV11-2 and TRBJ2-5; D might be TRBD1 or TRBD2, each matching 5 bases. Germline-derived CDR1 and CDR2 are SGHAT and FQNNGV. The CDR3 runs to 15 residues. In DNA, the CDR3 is TGTGCCAGCAGCTTGGGGGACCGGGTAGGAGAGACCCGGTACTTC. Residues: CASSLGDRVGETRYF. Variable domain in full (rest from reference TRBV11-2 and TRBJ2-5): EAGVAQSPRYKIIEKRQSVAFWCNPISGHATLYWYQQILGQGPKLLIQFQNNGVVDDSQLPKDRFSAERLKGVDSTLKIQPAKLEDSAVYLCASSLGDRVGETRYFGPGTRLLVL.

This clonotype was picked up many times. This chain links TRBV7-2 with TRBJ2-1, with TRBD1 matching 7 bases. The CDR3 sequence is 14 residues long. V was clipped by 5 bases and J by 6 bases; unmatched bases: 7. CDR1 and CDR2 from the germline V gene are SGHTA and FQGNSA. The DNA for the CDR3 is TGTGCCAGCAGCCCCGACAGGGTGATCAATGAGCAGTTCTTC. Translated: CASSPDRVINEQFF.

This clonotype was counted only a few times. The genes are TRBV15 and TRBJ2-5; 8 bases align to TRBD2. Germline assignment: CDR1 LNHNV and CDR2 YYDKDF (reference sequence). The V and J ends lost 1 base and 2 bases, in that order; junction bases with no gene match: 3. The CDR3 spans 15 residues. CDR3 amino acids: CATSRVLAAQETQYF. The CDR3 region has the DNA TGTGCCACCAGCAGAGTACTAGCGGCACAAGAGACCCAGTACTTC.

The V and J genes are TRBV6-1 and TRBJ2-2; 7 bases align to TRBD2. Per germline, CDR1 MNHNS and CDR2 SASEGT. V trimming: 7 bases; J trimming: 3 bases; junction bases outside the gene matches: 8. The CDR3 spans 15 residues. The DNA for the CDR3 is TGTGCCAGCATCCGAGCGGGAAGGGACACCGGGGAGCTGTTTTTT. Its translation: CASIRAGRDTGELFF.

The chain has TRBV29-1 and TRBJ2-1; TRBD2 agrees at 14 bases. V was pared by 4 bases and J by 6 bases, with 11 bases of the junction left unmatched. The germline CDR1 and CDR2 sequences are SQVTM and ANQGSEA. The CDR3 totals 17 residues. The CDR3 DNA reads TGCAGCGTTGCACAGGGTCGGACTAGCGGGGGGTTCAATGAGCAGTTCTTC. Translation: CSVAQGRTSGGFNEQFF.

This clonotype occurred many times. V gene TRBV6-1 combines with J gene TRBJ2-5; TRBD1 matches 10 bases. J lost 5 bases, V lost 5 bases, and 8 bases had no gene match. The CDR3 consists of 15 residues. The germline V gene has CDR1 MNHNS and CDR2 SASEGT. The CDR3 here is CASSKNRDRGETQYF. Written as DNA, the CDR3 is TGTGCCAGCAGTAAGAACCGGGACAGGGGTGAGACCCAGTACTTC.

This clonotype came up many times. DNA for the CDR3: TGTGCCAGCAGCACTTTTACTAGCGGGCTGGGAGATACGCAGTATTTT. The encoded protein is CASSTFTSGLGDTQYF. The V call is TRBV11-2, the J call TRBJ2-3; 9 nucleotides agree with TRBD2. Germline V gives CDR1 SGHAT, CDR2 FQNNGV. The CDR3 is 16 amino acids. The trim removed 5 bases at V and 5 bases at J, leaving 11 bases unmatched.

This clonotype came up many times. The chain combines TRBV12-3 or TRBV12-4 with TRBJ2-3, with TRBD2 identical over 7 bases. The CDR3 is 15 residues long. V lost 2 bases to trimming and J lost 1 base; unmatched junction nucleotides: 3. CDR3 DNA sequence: TGTGCCAGCAGTTTACAGCGGGACGGCACAGATACGCAGTATTTT. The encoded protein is CASSLQRDGTDTQYF.

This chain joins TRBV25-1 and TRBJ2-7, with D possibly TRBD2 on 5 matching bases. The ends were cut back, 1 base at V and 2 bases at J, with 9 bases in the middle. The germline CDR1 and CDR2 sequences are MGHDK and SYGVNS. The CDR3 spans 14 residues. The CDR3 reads CASSESGVTYEQYF. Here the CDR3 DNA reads TGTGCCAGCAGTGAATCCGGGGTAACCTACGAGCAGTACTTC.

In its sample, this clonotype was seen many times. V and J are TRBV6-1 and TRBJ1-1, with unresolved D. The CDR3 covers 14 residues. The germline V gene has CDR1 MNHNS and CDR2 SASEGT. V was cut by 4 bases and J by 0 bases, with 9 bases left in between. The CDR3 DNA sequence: TGTGCCAGCAGTGGTGACACCCTGAACACTGAAGCTTTCTTT. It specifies CASSGDTLNTEAFF.

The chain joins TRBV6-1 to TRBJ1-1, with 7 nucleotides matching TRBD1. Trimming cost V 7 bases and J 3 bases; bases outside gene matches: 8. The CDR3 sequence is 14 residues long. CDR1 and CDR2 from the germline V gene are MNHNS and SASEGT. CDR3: CASTSSGGDTEAFF. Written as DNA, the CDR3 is TGTGCCAGCACCTCCTCAGGGGGGGACACTGAAGCTTTCTTT.

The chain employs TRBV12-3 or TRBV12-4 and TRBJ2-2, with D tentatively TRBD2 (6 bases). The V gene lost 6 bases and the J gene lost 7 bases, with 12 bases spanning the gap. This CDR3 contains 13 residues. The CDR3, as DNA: TGTGCCAGCAGAGAGAACGGGAGCGGGGAGCTGTTTTTT. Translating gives CASRENGSGELFF.

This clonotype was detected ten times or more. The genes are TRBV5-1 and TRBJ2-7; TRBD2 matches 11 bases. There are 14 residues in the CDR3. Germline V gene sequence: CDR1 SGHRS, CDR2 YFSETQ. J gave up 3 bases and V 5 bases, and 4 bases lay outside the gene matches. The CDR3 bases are TGCGCCAGCAGTCCCACTAGCGGGAGCTACGAGCAGTACTTC. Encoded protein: CASSPTSGSYEQYF.

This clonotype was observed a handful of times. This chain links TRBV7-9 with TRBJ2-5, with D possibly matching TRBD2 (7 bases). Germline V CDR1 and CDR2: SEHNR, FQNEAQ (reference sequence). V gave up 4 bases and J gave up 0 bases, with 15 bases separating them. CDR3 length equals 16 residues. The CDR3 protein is CASSWGASGDQETQYF. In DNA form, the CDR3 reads TGTGCCAGCAGCTGGGGGGCTAGCGGAGACCAAGAGACCCAGTACTTC. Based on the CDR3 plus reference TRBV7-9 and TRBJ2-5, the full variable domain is DTGVSQNPRHKITKRGQNVTFRCDPISEHNRLYWYRQTLGQGPEFLTYFQNEAQLEKSRLLSDRFSAERPKGSFSTLEIQRTEQGDSAMYLCASSWGASGDQETQYFGPGTRLLVL.

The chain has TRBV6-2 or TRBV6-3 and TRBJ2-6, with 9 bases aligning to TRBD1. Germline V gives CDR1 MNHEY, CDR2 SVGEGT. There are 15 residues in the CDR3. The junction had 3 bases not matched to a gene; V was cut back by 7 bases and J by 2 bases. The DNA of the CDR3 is TGTGCCAGCAATACAGGGGGCGCTGGGGCCAACGTCCTGACTTTC. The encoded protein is CASNTGGAGANVLTF.

In nucleotides, the CDR3 is TGTGCCAGCAGTTACTCCTTACGGGGGTTTAAGGGACTTGACGGAGGCTATGGCTACACCTTC. Its protein is CASSYSLRGFKGLDGGYGYTF. This chain uses TRBV6-2 or TRBV6-3 with TRBJ1-2, with D tentatively TRBD1 (5 bases). This CDR3 spans 21 amino acids. V dropped 0 bases and J dropped 4 bases, with 30 bases sitting between them. CDR1 and CDR2 from the germline V gene are MNHEY and SVGEGT.

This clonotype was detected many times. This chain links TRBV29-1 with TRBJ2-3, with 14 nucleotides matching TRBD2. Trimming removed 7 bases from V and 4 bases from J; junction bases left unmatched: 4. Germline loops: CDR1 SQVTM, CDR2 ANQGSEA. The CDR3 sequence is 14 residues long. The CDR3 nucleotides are TGCAGCGGGGGACTAGCGGGAGTGGCAGATACGCAGTATTTT. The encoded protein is CSGGLAGVADTQYF.

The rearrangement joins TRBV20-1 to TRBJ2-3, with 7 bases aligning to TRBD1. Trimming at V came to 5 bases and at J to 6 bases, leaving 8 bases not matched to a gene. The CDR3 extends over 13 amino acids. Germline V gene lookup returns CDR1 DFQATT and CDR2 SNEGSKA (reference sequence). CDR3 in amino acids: CSAHGQERDTQYF. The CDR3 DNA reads TGCAGTGCTCACGGACAGGAGAGGGATACGCAGTATTTT.

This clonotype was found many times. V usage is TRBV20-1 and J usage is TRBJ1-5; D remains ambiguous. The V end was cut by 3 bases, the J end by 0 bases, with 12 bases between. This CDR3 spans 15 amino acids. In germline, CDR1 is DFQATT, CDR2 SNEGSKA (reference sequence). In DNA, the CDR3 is TGCAGTGCTAGTTCCGGGCAGTATAGCAATCAGCCCCAGCATTTT. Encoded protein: CSASSGQYSNQPQHF.

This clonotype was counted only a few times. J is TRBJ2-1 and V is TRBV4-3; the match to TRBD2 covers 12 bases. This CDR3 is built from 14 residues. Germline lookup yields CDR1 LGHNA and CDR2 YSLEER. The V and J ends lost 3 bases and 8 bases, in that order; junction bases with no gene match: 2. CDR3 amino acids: CASSHRLAGDEQFF. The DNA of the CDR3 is TGCGCCAGCAGCCACAGACTAGCGGGAGATGAGCAGTTCTTC.

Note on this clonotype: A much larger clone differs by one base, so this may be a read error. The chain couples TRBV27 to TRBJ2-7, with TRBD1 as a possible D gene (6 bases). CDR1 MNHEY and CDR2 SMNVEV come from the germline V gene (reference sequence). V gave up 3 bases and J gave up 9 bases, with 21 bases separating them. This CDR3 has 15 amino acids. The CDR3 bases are TGTGCCAGCAGTTTTATTCTCGGGGAGAGGGGGAGGCAGTACTTC. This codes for CASSFILGERGRQYF.